The 5 T cell receptor beta chains below all came from one sample that was sequenced in a study of identical twins. TCRdb independently ran MiXCR on the 5' RACE reads; one entry per CDR3 protein. The table records about 300,000 distinct CDR3 sequences, about 12% of them present only once. Another study also made use of these data, one on yellow fever vaccine responses in identical twins.

Sample: CD8+ T cells sorted from blood. The receptors come from a young woman in good health.

The sample holds a few counts of this clonotype. V usage is TRBV6-5 and J usage is TRBJ1-1, with D unclear. The CDR3 contains 16 residues. The germline V gene has CDR1 MNHEY and CDR2 SVGAGI. The V and J ends lost 0 bases and 0 bases respectively, with 11 bases between them. The CDR3 loop reads CASSYSKEGLNTEAFF. Here the CDR3 DNA reads TGTGCCAGCAGTTACTCGAAAGAAGGGTTGAACACTGAAGCTTTCTTT.

This clonotype has ten or more counts. The chain employs TRBV7-9 and TRBJ2-1; unclear D gene. The CDR3 has 12 residues. V was cut by 5 bases and J by 9 bases, with 11 bases left in between. CDR1 SEHNR and CDR2 FQNEAQ come from the germline V gene (reference sequence). The CDR3 nucleotides read TGTGCCAGCAGCCCCAACTTTGCTGAGCAGTTCTTC. Translated: CASSPNFAEQFF.

This clonotype was seen ten or more times. This chain joins TRBV5-1 and TRBJ2-1; D unresolved. The CDR3 spans 16 residues. V was cut by 0 bases and J by 0 bases, with 10 bases left in between. Germline lookup yields CDR1 SGHRS and CDR2 YFSETQ. The CDR3 sequence: CASSLAVQSSYNEQFF. The CDR3, as DNA: TGCGCCAGCAGCTTGGCCGTACAAAGCTCCTACAATGAGCAGTTCTTC.

V and J are TRBV6-1 and TRBJ2-5; 8 bases agree with TRBD1. CDR1 and CDR2 from the germline V gene are MNHNS and SASEGT. The V and J ends lost 7 bases and 4 bases, in that order; junction bases with no gene match: 8. There are 14 residues in the CDR3. In DNA form, the CDR3 reads TGTGCCAGCACTATGACAGGGGATTTAGAGACCCAGTACTTC. Translated: CASTMTGDLETQYF.

This clonotype was detected a few times. This chain links TRBV11-2 with TRBJ2-5, with D tentatively TRBD1 (5 bases). The ends were cut back, 5 bases at V and 5 bases at J, with 12 bases in the middle. Germline V gene data show CDR1 as SGHAT and CDR2 as FQNNGV. This CDR3 comprises 13 residues. The CDR3: CASSPDSLETQYF. For the CDR3, the DNA is TGTGCCAGCAGCCCAGACAGTCTGGAGACCCAGTACTTC.